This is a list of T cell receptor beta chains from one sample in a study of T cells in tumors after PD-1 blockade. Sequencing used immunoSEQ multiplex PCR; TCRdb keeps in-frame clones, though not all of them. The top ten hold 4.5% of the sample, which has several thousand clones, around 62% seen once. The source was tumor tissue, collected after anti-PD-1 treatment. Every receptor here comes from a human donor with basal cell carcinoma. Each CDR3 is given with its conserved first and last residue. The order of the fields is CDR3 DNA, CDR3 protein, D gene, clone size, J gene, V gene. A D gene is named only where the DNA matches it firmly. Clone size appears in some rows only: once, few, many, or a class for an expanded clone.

TGTGCCAGTAGTATCTCTCCCAGGGAGGTTTATGGCTACACCTTC,CASSISPREVYGYTF,NA,NA,TRBJ1-2,TRBV19
TGTGCCACCTCTCGCAGCCCCGAAGAGACCCAGTACTTC,CATSRSPEETQYF,NA,NA,TRBJ2-5,TRBV15
TGTGCCAGCAGAGCAACGGGACACATCACTGAAGCTTTCTTT,CASRATGHITEAFF,NA,once,TRBJ1-1,TRBV6-5
TGTGCCAGTAGTATCGGGACAGGGTCCTATAGCAATCAGCCCCAGCATTTT,CASSIGTGSYSNQPQHF,TRBD1,NA,TRBJ1-5,TRBV19
TGTGCCAGTACGGGGCTAGCGGGGGGCACCGGGGAGCTGTTTTTT,CASTGLAGGTGELFF,TRBD2,once,TRBJ2-2,TRBV19
TGTGCCAGCTCATCCACAGGGGTAGGGACCCAGCATTTT,CASSSTGVGTQHF,TRBD1,once,TRBJ1-5,TRBV18
TGTGCCAGTAGTCCACACGGGGGGGCGGGCACTGAAGCTTTCTTT,CASSPHGGAGTEAFF,NA,NA,TRBJ1-1,TRBV19
TGTGCCAGCAGTGATCGGGGGAACACTGAAGCTTTCTTT,CASSDRGNTEAFF,NA,once,TRBJ1-1,TRBV27
TGTGCCAGCAGTGAAGTAGGGCGGGGGAAAGAGACCCAGTACTTC,CASSEVGRGKETQYF,TRBD2,NA,TRBJ2-5,TRBV2
TGTGCCAGCCAAACCACAGGGGCAGATGAAAAACTGTTTTTT,CASQTTGADEKLFF,TRBD1,NA,TRBJ1-4,TRBV6-5
TGTGCCAGCAGCGCCCGGGAGGGACAGCCCTCGGATCCTTACGAGCAGTACTTC,CASSAREGQPSDPYEQYF,NA,once,TRBJ2-7,TRBV3-1/TRBV3-2
TGTGCCAGCAGCGAGGGGGACAGTTCTTATGGCTACACCTTC,CASSEGDSSYGYTF,TRBD1,NA,TRBJ1-2,TRBV9
TGTGCCAGCTCACCACTCCCGGGACAGCACACAGATACGCAGTATTTT,CASSPLPGQHTDTQYF,TRBD1,NA,TRBJ2-3,TRBV18
TGCGCCAGCAGCCCCTCTGGGCCCGTGCAGGGCTACACCTTC,CASSPSGPVQGYTF,NA,NA,TRBJ1-2,TRBV5-1
TGTGCCAGCAGCCAGACTGCTGGAAACACCATATATTTT,CASSQTAGNTIYF,NA,NA,TRBJ1-3,TRBV3-1/TRBV3-2
TGTGCCAGCAGTGAAAATCAGGGGGCCAGGGGAGCTTTCTTT,CASSENQGARGAFF,TRBD1,NA,TRBJ1-1,TRBV6-1
TGTGCCAGCAGTCAGCCGCCTATGGGCTACACCTTC,CASSQPPMGYTF,NA,NA,TRBJ1-2,TRBV12-3/TRBV12-4
TGTGCCAGTAACTTGGGAGCCGGGGAGCTGTTTTTT,CASNLGAGELFF,NA,NA,TRBJ2-2,TRBV19
TGTGCCAGCAGTCCCGGAGGGACAGGGGCGACAGATACGCAGTATTTT,CASSPGGTGATDTQYF,TRBD1,NA,TRBJ2-3,TRBV6-4
TGTGCCAGCAGCCAATGGGCAGGGGGAAGGGACTATGGCTACACCTTC,CASSQWAGGRDYGYTF,TRBD1,once,TRBJ1-2,TRBV4-2
TGTGCCAGTAGTATGGACAGGGTGCGTTATGGAAACACCATATATTTT,CASSMDRVRYGNTIYF,TRBD1,NA,TRBJ1-3,TRBV19
TGTGCCAGCAGTGAAGCCCGGGAGCAGTACTTC,CASSEAREQYF,NA,once,TRBJ2-7,TRBV2
TGTGCCAGCTCCCAGTTTAGGGACAGAGGCCAGCATTTT,CASSQFRDRGQHF,TRBD1,NA,TRBJ1-5,TRBV18
TGCGCCAGCAGTCCCGGGACGCAAAAAAACATTCAGTACTTC,CASSPGTQKNIQYF,NA,NA,TRBJ2-4,TRBV5-1
TGTGCCAGCTCGCCGACAGGGATTGACCGAGAGACCCAGTACTTC,CASSPTGIDRETQYF,TRBD1,NA,TRBJ2-5,TRBV18
TGTGCCAGCTCACGAGGGCTTGCGACAGGGGGAAGCAGCGAAAAACTGTTTTTT,CASSRGLATGGSSEKLFF,TRBD1,NA,TRBJ1-4,TRBV18
TGTGCCAGCAGCTTAGGCCAGGGACTCAATCAGCCCCAGCATTTT,CASSLGQGLNQPQHF,NA,NA,TRBJ1-5,TRBV7-2
TGTGCCTGGAACCGGGACCTTAATCAGCCCCAGCATTTT,CAWNRDLNQPQHF,NA,NA,TRBJ1-5,TRBV30
TGTGCCAGCAGTCTTCTCATGTTGGGGTACAATGAGCAGTTCTTC,CASSLLMLGYNEQFF,NA,NA,TRBJ2-1,TRBV14
TGTGCCAGCAGCTTGGCGGGGGGTAATCAGCCCCAGCATTTT,CASSLAGGNQPQHF,NA,NA,TRBJ1-5,TRBV5-4
TGTGCCAGCAGTTCCCTAGCGGGGGGGCCTTCTGGGCAGTTCTTC,CASSSLAGGPSGQFF,TRBD2,NA,TRBJ2-1,TRBV27
TGTGCCAGCAGCTCCAGGGAGCACCAGAACACTGAAGCTTTCTTT,CASSSREHQNTEAFF,NA,medium-sized,TRBJ1-1,TRBV7-8
TGCGCCAGCAGTGGAGGCGGGGGCTCGGCCAATGAGCAGTTCTTC,CASSGGGGSANEQFF,NA,NA,TRBJ2-1,TRBV10-1
TGTGCCAGTAGAGACAGGGGAGGGGCCGGGGAGCTGTTTTTT,CASRDRGGAGELFF,NA,few,TRBJ2-2,TRBV19
TGCAGTGCTAGAGTGGGGACCGGCTACACCTTC,CSARVGTGYTF,NA,NA,TRBJ1-2,TRBV20-1
TGTGCCAGCAGGGATCAAAGGGGAAGCACAGATACGCAGTATTTT,CASRDQRGSTDTQYF,NA,NA,TRBJ2-3,TRBV5-4
TGCAGTGCTAGTGTCCGGACAGGGAAAGGCTACACCTTC,CSASVRTGKGYTF,TRBD1,NA,TRBJ1-2,TRBV20-1
TGTGCCAGCGAACGGAACACTGAAGCTTTCTTT,CASERNTEAFF,NA,NA,TRBJ1-1,TRBV2
TGTGCCATCAGTGAAAGGGTCACCGGGGAGCTGTTTTTT,CAISERVTGELFF,NA,NA,TRBJ2-2,TRBV10-3
TGCGCCAGCAGTGAAAGACCAAGGGGGTACCAAGAGACCCAGTACTTC,CASSERPRGYQETQYF,NA,NA,TRBJ2-5,TRBV10-1
TGTGCCAGCAGCCCGAACAGGGGGGGCTATGGCTACACCTTC,CASSPNRGGYGYTF,TRBD1,NA,TRBJ1-2,TRBV3-1/TRBV3-2
TGTGCCAGCAGCCGCGGAACGGGATCTGGGGCCAACGTCCTGACTTTC,CASSRGTGSGANVLTF,NA,NA,TRBJ2-6,TRBV5-4
TGCGCCAGCAGCTCGCAAGCGGGGGGTAAAAACATTCAGTACTTC,CASSSQAGGKNIQYF,TRBD2,NA,TRBJ2-4,TRBV5-1
TGTGCCAGCAGTTACCGGACAGCCCAGAGGGAAAAACTGTTTTTT,CASSYRTAQREKLFF,NA,NA,TRBJ1-4,TRBV6-5
TGTGCCAGTAGTATTGCTGACAGCAACTTGAACACTGAAGCTTTCTTT,CASSIADSNLNTEAFF,NA,NA,TRBJ1-1,TRBV19
TGTGCCAGCAGCCATGGGCAGCGGGGGTGGGAGACCCAGTACTTC,CASSHGQRGWETQYF,TRBD2,NA,TRBJ2-5,TRBV3-1/TRBV3-2
TGTGCCAGCAGCTTGGGACTGGCGGGGGGGGCATCAGAGACCCAGTACTTC,CASSLGLAGGASETQYF,TRBD2,few,TRBJ2-5,TRBV5-6
TGTGCCAGCTCACCACTAGGGGAGACTGAAGCTTTCTTT,CASSPLGETEAFF,NA,few,TRBJ1-1,TRBV18
TGTGCCAGCAGCTCCGTATCAAGGACTTCCGTGTCCGGGGAGCTGTTTTTT,CASSSVSRTSVSGELFF,NA,NA,TRBJ2-2,TRBV7-2
TGTGCCAGCTCACCCCTAGGACAGCGAGCTAACTATGGCTACACCTTC,CASSPLGQRANYGYTF,NA,NA,TRBJ1-2,TRBV18
TGTGCCAGCAGGGGTGAGGACAGGGTTTTGGACGAGCAGTACTTC,CASRGEDRVLDEQYF,TRBD1,NA,TRBJ2-7,TRBV25-1
TGTGCCTGGAGTCAAAGCGGGGGGGCCACCGGGGAGCTGTTTTTT,CAWSQSGGATGELFF,TRBD2,NA,TRBJ2-2,TRBV30
TGTGCCAGCGGACGACAGGGTGGGGGCAATGAGCAGTTCTTC,CASGRQGGGNEQFF,TRBD1,few,TRBJ2-1,TRBV6-6
TGTGCCAGCAGCCAAGATGTTAGCCCAGGGTACCAAGAGACCCAGTACTTC,CASSQDVSPGYQETQYF,NA,NA,TRBJ2-5,TRBV14
TGTGCCAGTAGTATTTCGGGGTGGGGGCCGGAGACCCAGTACTTC,CASSISGWGPETQYF,NA,NA,TRBJ2-5,TRBV19
TGTGCCAGTAGTGACAGGACCTACGAGCAGTACTTC,CASSDRTYEQYF,NA,NA,TRBJ2-7,TRBV19
TGTGCCAGCAGCTCAGTGCCCGGGGAGAGGGTGGAGACCCAGTACTTC,CASSSVPGERVETQYF,NA,NA,TRBJ2-5,TRBV13
TGTGCCAGTAGTTCGGGACAGGGGAGAAACATTCAGTACTTC,CASSSGQGRNIQYF,TRBD1,once,TRBJ2-4,TRBV19
TGTGCCACCCTAGGGGGGGTCTTTAATACGCAGTATTTT,CATLGGVFNTQYF,NA,NA,TRBJ2-3,TRBV6-5
TGCAGCGTCGCTCACCTTGGGGGGACAGCCCAGTACTTC,CSVAHLGGTAQYF,NA,NA,TRBJ2-5,TRBV29-1